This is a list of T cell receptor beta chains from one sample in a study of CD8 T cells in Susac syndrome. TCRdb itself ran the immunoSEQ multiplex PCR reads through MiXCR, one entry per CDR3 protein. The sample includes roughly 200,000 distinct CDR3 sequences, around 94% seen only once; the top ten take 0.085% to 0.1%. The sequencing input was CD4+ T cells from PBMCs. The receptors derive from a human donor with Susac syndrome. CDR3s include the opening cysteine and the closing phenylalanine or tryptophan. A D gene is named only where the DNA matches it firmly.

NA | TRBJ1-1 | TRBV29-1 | CSVEVSGSEAFF
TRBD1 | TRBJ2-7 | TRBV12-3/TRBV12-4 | CASSRRQGANEQYF
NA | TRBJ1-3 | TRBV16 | CASSQWVSGNTIYF
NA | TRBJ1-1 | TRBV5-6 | CASSLSYSLATTEAFF
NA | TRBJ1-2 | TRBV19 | CASRPGSGYGYTF
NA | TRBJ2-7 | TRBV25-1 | CASSERLTKQYF
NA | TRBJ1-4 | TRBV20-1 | CSAREGTLNEKLFF
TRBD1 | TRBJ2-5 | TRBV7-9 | CASSPGQGWAFETQYF
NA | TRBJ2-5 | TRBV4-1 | CASSQDGGPRKTQYF
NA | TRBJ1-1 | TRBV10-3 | CAISARAETEAFF
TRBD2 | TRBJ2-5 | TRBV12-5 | CASGLLPGLQQETQYF
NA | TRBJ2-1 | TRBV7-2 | CASSLVLPALNEQFF
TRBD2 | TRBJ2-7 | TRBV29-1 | CSVEGLADEQYF
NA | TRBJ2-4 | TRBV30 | CAGDPGDSRNIQYF
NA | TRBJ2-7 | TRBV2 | CASSERTGRDYEQYF
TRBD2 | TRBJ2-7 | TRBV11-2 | CASSSPRTSGNYEQYF
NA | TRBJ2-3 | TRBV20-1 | CSVERAGGHTDTQYF
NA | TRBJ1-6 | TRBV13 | CASSLYRDNSPLHF
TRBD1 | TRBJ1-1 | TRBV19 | CASRGDRLNTEAFF
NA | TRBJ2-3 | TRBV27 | CASSLRYGTKQYF
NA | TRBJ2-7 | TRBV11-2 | CASSLDSSSSYEQYF
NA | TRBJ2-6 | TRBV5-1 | CASSFGGDSGANVLTF
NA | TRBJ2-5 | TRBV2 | CASSRTARQETQYF
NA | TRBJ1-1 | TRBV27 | CASSSIDSEAFF
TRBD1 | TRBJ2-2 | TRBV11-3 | CASSFGQGSGELFF
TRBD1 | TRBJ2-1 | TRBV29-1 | CSASTGGNEQFF
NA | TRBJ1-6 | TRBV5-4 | CASSLGTGYKSPLHF
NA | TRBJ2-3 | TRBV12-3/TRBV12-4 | CASSLGSGASTDTQYF
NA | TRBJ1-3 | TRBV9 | CASSKNSPTGNTIYF
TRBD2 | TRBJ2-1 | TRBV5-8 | CASSLPGGAQGIAYNEQFF
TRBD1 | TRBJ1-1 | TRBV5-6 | CASSFVGRQGPSFF
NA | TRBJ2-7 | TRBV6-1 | CASSGDAGSYEQYF
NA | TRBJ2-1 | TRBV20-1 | CSAPDWYNEQFF
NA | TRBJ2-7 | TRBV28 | CASSKGRVHEQYF
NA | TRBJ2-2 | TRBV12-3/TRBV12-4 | CASSLKVHGELFF
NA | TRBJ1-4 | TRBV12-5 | CASGLVLGGRNEKLFF
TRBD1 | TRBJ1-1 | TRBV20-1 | CSASTGGSGTEAFF
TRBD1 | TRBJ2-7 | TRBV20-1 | CSARHPGQGNEQYF
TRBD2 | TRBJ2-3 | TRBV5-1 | CASSLEGTSPDTQYF
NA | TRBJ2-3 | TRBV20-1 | CSASLPSTDTQYF
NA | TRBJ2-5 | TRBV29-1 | CSVVQGQETQYF
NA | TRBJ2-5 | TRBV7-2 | CASSLAGGYGTQYF
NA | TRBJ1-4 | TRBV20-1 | CSAPRAGDNEKLFF
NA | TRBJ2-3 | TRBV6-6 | CASNPGLPTDTQYF
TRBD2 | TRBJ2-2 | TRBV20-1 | CSARSLAGVAGELFF
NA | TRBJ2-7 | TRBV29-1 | CSVAAGSHEQYF
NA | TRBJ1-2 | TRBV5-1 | CASSPTGGRIYGYTF
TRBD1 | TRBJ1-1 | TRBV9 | CASSVITGGNTEAFF
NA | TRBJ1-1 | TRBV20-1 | CSAGEAEAFF
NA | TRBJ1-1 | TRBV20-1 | CSARLWLEMNTEAFF
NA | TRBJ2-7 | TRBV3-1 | CASSHGEIYEQYF
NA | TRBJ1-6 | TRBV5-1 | CASSPQGAADSPLHF
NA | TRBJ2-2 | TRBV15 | CATSRDLGGAGTGELFF
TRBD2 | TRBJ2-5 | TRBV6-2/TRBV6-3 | CASRLAGVETQYF